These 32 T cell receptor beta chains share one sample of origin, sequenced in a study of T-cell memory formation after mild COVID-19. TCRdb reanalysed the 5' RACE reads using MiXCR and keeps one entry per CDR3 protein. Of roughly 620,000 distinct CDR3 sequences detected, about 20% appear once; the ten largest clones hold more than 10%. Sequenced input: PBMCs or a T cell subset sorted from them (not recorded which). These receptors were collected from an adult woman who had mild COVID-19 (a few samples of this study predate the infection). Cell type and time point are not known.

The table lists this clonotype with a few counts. CDR3 sequence reads: CSALGLAGGPMGTGELFF. Written as DNA, the CDR3 is TGCAGCGCACTGGGACTAGCGGGAGGGCCAATGGGCACCGGGGAGCTGTTTTTT. V gene TRBV29-1 combines with J gene TRBJ2-2, with 16 bases matching TRBD2. The germline V gene encodes CDR1 SQVTM and CDR2 ANQGSEA. This CDR3 comprises 18 residues. After removal of 7 bases from V and 4 bases from J, the junction contained 12 bases not matched to a gene.

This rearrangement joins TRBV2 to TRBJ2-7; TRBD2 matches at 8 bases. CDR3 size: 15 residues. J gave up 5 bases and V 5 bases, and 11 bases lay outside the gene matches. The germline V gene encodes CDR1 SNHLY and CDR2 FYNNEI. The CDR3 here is CASSNPGLVFNEQYF. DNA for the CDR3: TGTGCCAGCAGTAACCCGGGACTAGTGTTTAACGAGCAGTACTTC.

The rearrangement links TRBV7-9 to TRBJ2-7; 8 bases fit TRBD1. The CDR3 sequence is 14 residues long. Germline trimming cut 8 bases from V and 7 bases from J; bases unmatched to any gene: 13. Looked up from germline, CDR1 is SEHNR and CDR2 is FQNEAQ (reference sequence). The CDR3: CASGETGAPGEQYF. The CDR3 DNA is TGTGCCAGCGGTGAGACAGGGGCCCCCGGGGAGCAGTACTTC. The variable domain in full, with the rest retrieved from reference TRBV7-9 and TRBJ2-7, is DTGVSQNPRHKITKRGQNVTFRCDPISEHNRLYWYRQTLGQGPEFLTYFQNEAQLEKSRLLSDRFSAERPKGSFSTLEIQRTEQGDSAMYLCASGETGAPGEQYFGPGTRLTVT.

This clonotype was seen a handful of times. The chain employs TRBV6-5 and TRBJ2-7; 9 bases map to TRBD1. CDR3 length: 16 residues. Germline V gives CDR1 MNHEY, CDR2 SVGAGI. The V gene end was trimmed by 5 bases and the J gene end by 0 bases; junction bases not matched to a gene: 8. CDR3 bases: TGTGCCAGCAGTCCAGGGGACAGGGATCCCTCCTACGAGCAGTACTTC. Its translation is CASSPGDRDPSYEQYF.

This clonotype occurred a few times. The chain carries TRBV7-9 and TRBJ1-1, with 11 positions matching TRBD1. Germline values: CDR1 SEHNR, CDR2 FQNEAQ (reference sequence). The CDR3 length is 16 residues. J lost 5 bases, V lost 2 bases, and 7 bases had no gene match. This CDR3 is CASSLSPGQGGTEAFF. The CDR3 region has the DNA TGTGCCAGCAGCTTATCACCGGGACAGGGGGGAACTGAAGCTTTCTTT.

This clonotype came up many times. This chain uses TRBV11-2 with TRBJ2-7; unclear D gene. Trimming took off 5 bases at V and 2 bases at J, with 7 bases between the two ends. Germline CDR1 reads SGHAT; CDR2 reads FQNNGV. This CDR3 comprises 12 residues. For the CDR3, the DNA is TGTGCCAGCAGCCCCCGGGCCTACGAGCAGTACTTC. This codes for CASSPRAYEQYF. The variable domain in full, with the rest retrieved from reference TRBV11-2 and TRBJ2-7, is EAGVAQSPRYKIIEKRQSVAFWCNPISGHATLYWYQQILGQGPKLLIQFQNNGVVDDSQLPKDRFSAERLKGVDSTLKIQPAKLEDSAVYLCASSPRAYEQYFGPGTRLTVT.

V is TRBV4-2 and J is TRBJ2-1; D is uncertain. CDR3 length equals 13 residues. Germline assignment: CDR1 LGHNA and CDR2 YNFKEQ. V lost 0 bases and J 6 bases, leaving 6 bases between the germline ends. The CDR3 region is CASSQERPNEQFF. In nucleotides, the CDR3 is TGTGCCAGCAGCCAAGAAAGGCCCAATGAGCAGTTCTTC.

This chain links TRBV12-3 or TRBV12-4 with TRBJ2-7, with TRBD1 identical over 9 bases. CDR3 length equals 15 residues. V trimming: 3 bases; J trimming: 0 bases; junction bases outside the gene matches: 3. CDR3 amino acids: CASSFWGQGSYEQYF. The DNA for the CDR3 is TGTGCCAGCAGTTTTTGGGGACAGGGCTCCTACGAGCAGTACTTC.

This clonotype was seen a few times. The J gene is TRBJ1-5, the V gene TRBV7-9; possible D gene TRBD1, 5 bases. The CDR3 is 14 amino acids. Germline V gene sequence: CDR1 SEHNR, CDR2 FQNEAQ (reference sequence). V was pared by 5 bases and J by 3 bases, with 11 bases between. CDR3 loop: CASSHGQLNQPQHF. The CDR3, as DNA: TGTGCCAGCAGCCATGGACAACTCAATCAGCCCCAGCATTTT.

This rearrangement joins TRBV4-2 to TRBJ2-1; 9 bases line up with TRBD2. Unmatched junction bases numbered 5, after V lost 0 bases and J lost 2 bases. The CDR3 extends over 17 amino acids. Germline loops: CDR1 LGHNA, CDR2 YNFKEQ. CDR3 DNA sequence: TGTGCCAGCAGCCAAGATAGGAGCGGGGGGCCCTACAATGAGCAGTTCTTC. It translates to CASSQDRSGGPYNEQFF.

The CDR3: CASRMSGTGGAEAFF. The CDR3 DNA follows: TGCGCCAGCCGTATGTCCGGGACAGGGGGGGCTGAAGCTTTCTTT. The genes are TRBV5-1 and TRBJ1-1; 11 nucleotides match TRBD1. Trimming took 7 bases from V and 6 from J; bases not matched to a gene: 11. CDR3 size: 15 residues. CDR1 and CDR2 from the germline V gene are SGHRS and YFSETQ.

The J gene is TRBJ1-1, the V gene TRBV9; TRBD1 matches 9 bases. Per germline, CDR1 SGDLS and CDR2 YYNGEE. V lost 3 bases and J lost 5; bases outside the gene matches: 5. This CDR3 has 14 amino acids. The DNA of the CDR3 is TGTGCCAGCAGCGAACAGGGGGCACGGACTGAAGCTTTCTTT. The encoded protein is CASSEQGARTEAFF. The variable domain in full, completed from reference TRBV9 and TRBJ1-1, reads DSGVTQTPKHLITATGQRVTLRCSPRSGDLSVYWYQQSLDQGLQFLIQYYNGEERAKGNILERFSAQQFPDLHSELNLSSLELGDSALYFCASSEQGARTEAFFGQGTRLTVV.

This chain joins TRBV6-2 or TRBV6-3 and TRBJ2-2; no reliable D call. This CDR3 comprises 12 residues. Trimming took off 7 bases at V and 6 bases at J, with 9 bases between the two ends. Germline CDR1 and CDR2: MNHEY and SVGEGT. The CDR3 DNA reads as TGTGCCAGCATTTCTCGGGCCGGGGAGCTGTTTTTT. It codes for CASISRAGELFF.

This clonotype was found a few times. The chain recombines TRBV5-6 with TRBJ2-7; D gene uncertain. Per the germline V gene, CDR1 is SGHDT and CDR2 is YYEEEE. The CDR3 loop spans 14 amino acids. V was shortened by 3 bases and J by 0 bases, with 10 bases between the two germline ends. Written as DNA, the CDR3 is TGTGCCAGCAGCTCGTCCAAGAGCTCCTACGAGCAGTACTTC. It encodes CASSSSKSSYEQYF. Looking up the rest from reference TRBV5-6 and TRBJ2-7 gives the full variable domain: DAGVTQSPTHLIKTRGQQVTLRCSPKSGHDTVSWYQQALGQGPQFIFQYYEEEERQRGNFPDRFSGHQFPNYSSELNVNALLLGDSALYLCASSSSKSSYEQYFGPGTRLTVT.

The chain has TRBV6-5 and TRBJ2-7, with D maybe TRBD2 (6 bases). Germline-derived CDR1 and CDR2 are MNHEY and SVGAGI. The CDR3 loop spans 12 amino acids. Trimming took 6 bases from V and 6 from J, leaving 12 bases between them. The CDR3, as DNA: TGTGCCAGCAGAGGAGGACTATCCGAGCAGTACTTC. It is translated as CASRGGLSEQYF.

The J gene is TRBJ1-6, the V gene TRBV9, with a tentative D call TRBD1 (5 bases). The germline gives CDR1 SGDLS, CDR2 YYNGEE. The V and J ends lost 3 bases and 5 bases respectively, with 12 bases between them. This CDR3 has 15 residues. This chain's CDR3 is CASSGATANNSPLHF. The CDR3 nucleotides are TGTGCCAGCAGCGGTGCGACAGCAAATAATTCACCCCTCCACTTT. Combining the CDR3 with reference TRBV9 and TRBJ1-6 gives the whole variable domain DSGVTQTPKHLITATGQRVTLRCSPRSGDLSVYWYQQSLDQGLQFLIQYYNGEERAKGNILERFSAQQFPDLHSELNLSSLELGDSALYFCASSGATANNSPLHFGNGTRLTVT.

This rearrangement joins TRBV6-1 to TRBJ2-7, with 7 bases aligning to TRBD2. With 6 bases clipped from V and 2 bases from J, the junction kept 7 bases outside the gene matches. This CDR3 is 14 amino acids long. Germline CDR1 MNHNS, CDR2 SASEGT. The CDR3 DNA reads TGTGCCAGCAGAGCCGCGGGGACTACCTACGAGCAGTACTTC. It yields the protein CASRAAGTTYEQYF.

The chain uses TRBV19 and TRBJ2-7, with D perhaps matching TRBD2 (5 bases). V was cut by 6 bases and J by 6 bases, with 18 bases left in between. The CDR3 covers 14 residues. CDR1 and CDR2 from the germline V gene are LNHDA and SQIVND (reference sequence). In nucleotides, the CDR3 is TGTGCCAGTAGATCCGGAGCGGTTGGAGGCGAGCAGTACTTC. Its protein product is CASRSGAVGGEQYF.

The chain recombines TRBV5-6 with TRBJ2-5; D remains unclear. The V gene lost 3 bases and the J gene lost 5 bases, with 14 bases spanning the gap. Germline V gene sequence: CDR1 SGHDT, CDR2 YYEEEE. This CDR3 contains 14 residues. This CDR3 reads CASSSSGVGETQYF. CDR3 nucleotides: TGTGCCAGCAGCTCCAGTGGGGTGGGGGAGACCCAGTACTTC.

The CDR3 sequence is CASSPLQGQETQYF. The CDR3 region has the DNA TGTGCCAGCAGCCCCTTACAGGGGCAAGAGACCCAGTACTTC. The rearrangement uses TRBV5-6 and TRBJ2-5, with TRBD1 identical over 7 bases. Losses at the gene ends were 4 bases for V and 2 bases for J; bases not matched to a gene: 5. CDR3 length: 14 amino acids. In germline, CDR1 is SGHDT, CDR2 YYEEEE.

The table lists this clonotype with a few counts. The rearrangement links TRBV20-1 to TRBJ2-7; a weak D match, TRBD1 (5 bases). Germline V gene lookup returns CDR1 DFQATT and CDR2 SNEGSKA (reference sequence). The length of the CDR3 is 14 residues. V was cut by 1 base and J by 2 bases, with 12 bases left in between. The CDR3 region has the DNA TGCAGTGCTAGAGGTGTCCCAGGGACCTACGAGCAGTACTTC. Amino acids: CSARGVPGTYEQYF.

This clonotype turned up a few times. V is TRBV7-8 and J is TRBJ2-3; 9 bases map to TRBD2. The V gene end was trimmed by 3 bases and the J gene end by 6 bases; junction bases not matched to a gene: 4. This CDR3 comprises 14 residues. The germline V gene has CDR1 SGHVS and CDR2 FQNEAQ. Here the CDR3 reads CASSLIAGDDTQYF. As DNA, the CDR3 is TGTGCCAGCAGCTTGATAGCGGGAGATGATACGCAGTATTTT.

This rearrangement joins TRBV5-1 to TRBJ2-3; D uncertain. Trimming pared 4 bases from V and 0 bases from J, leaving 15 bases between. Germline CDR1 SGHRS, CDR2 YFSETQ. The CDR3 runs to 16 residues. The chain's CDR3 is CASSLGRLTSTDTQYF. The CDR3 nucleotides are TGCGCCAGCAGCCTCGGGCGGCTAACTAGCACAGATACGCAGTATTTT.

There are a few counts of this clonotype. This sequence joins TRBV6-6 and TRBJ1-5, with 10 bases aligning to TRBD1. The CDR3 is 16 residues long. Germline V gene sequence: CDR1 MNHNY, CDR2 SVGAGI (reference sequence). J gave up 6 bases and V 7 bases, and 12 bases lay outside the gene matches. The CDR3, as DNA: TGTGCCAGCAAGGACGGGACAGGGGTGTCGGGTCAGCCCCAGCATTTT. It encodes CASKDGTGVSGQPQHF.

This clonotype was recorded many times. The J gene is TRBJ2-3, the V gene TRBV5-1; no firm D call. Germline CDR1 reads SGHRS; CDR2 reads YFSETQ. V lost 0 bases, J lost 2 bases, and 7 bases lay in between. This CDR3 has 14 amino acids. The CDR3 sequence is CASSLVRPTDTQYF. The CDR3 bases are TGCGCCAGCAGCTTGGTGCGCCCCACAGATACGCAGTATTTT.

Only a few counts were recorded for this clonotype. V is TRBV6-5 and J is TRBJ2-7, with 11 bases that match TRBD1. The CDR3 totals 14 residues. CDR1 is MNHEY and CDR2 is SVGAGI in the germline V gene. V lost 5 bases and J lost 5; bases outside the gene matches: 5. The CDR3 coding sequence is TGTGCCAGCAGTCCGGGACAGGGGGAGGACGAGCAGTACTTC. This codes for CASSPGQGEDEQYF.

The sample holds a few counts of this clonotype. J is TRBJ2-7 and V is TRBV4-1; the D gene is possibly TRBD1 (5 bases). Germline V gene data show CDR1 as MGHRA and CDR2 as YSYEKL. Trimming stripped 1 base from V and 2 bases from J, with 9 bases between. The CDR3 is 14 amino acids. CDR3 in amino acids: CASSQVRVAYEQYF. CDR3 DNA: TGCGCCAGCAGCCAAGTCAGGGTCGCCTACGAGCAGTACTTC.

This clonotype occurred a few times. The CDR3 DNA reads TGCGCCAGCAGCTCCGCTGGGGGGGACAATGAGCAGTTCTTC. Translation gives CASSSAGGDNEQFF. This chain uses TRBV5-1 with TRBJ2-1, with 7 positions matching TRBD2. Germline V lookup: CDR1 SGHRS, CDR2 YFSETQ. Unmatched junction bases numbered 5, after V lost 3 bases and J lost 5 bases. This CDR3 comprises 14 residues. Together with reference TRBV5-1 and TRBJ2-1, the CDR3 gives the full variable domain: KAGVTQTPRYLIKTRGQQVTLSCSPISGHRSVSWYQQTPGQGLQFLFEYFSETQRNKGNFPGRFSGRQFSNSRSEMNVSTLELGDSALYLCASSSAGGDNEQFFGPGTRLTVL.

The CDR3 region is CATSDYFGGRGRTDTQYF. The CDR3 coding sequence is TGTGCCACCAGTGATTACTTTGGAGGAAGGGGCCGCACAGATACGCAGTATTTT. The V and J genes are TRBV24-1 and TRBJ2-3; D may be TRBD1 or TRBD2 (5 bases each). The CDR3 spans 18 residues. Germline V gene sequence: CDR1 KGHDR, CDR2 SFDVKD. V was pared by 2 bases and J by 1 base, with 18 bases between.

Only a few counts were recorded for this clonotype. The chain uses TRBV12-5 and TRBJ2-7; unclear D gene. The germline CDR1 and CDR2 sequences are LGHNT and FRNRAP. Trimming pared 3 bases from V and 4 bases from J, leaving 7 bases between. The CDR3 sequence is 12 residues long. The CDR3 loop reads CASGFRLYEQYF. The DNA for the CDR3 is TGTGCTAGTGGTTTTCGCCTATACGAGCAGTACTTC.

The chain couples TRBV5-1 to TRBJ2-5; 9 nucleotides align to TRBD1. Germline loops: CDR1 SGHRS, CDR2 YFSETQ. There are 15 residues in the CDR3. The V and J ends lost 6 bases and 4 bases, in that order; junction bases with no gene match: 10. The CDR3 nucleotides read TGCGCCAGCATCCGGGGGGACAGGGTAGGAGAGACCCAGTACTTC. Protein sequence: CASIRGDRVGETQYF.

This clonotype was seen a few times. CDR3 region: CASSLEGQTYNEQFF. CDR3 nucleotide sequence: TGTGCCAGCAGCTTAGAAGGACAGACCTACAATGAGCAGTTCTTC. V is TRBV7-6 and J is TRBJ2-1; TRBD1 is a possible D gene (6 bases). V lost 1 base and J lost 2, with 9 bases in between. Germline CDR1 is SGHVS and CDR2 is FNYEAQ. This CDR3 is built from 15 residues.